This TCR beta chain was identified during a study of shared clonotypes between healthy human individuals. To note about this clone: Its antigen remains unidentified.

The protocol was immunoSEQ multiplex PCR, while the TCRdb copy is restricted to in-frame clones and leaves out a portion. In the table there are 550,000 to 750,000 clones, 95% to 96% of which are singletons. Naive CD8 isolation took CD45RO-negative cells positively selected for CCR7 and excluded terminally differentiated effector memory CD45RA+ cells. The study enrolled healthy HIV-negative adults without recent acute infections or vaccinations as donors. Regarding the study as a whole: Measured sharing among donors was expected to vary with sequencing depth. Memory subsets generally showed lower estimated richness than naive subsets.

The CDR3 runs 14 residues. Looked up from germline, CDR1 is SEHNR and CDR2 is FQNEAQ (reference sequence). V was cut by 5 bases and J by 0 bases, with 10 bases left in between. The origin of this receptor is a woman aged 30 to 39 in good health. Sequenced: naive CD8+ T cells sorted from blood. The chain is built from TRBV7-9 and TRBJ2-5; TRBD2 is a possible D gene (5 bases). CDR3 in DNA: TGTGCCAGCAGCCCGCCAGCGGACCAAGAGACCCAGTACTTC. Amino acid sequence: CASSPPADQETQYF.